Reported below is one T cell receptor (beta chain). The CDR3 sequence is 14 residues long. Trimming cost V 4 bases and J 8 bases, with 15 bases left between them. Germline CDR1 reads SGHRS; CDR2 reads YFSETQ. Only in-frame clones appear in the TCRdb table, and some are missing; sequencing was by immunoSEQ multiplex PCR. The sample yields approximately 47,000 clones, roughly 78% seen once. The data derive from a study of memory CD4+ T cells and cytomegalovirus serostatus. Overall study: This sample comes from healthy Belgian adults, under 10 CMV seropositive, about 23 seronegative.

The sort gate was single viable CD3+CD4+CD8-CD45RO+ cells for memory CD4+ T cells. The J gene is TRBJ1-4, the V gene TRBV5-1, with a possible D match to TRBD1 (5 bases). The TCR originated in an adult in good health and CMV-seronegative. The sample was memory CD4+ T cells from blood. The DNA for the CDR3 is TGCGCCAGCAGCCAGGGTGCGGCAATGGAAAAACTGTTTTTT. The encoded protein is CASSQGAAMEKLFF.